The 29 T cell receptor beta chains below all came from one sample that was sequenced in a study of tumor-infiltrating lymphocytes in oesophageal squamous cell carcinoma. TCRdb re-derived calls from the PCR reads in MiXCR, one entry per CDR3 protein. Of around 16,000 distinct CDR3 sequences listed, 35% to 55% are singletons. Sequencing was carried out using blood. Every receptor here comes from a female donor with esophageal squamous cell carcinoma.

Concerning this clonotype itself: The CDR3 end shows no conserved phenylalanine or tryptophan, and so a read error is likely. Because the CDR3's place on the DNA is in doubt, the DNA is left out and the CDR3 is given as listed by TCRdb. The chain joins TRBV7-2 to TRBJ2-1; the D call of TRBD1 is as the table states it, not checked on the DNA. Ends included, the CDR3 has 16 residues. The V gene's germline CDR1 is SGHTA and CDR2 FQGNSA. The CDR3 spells CASSLGQGSYGYTFGS.

CDR3 loop: CASSKSGNEQFF. CDR3 coding DNA: TGTGCCAGCAGCAAAAGCGGCAATGAGCAGTTCTTC. The gene calls are TRBV11-2 and TRBJ2-1, with D maybe TRBD2 (5 bases). CDR3 length: 12 residues. V lost 5 bases and J 6 bases, leaving 8 bases between the germline ends. The germline gives CDR1 SGHAT, CDR2 FQNNGV.

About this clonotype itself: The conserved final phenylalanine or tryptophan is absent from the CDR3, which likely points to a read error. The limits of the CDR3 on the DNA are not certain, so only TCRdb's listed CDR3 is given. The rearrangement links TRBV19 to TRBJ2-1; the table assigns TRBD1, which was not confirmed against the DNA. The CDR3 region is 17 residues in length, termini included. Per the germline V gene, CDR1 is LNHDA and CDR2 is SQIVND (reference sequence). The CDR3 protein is CASSPEGQGSYGYTFGS.

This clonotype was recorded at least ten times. CDR3 amino acids: CASSLENPDTQYF. In DNA form, the CDR3 reads TGCGCCAGCAGCTTGGAAAACCCGGATACGCAGTATTTT. V is TRBV5-1 and J is TRBJ2-3; D gene unclear. Trimming removed 0 bases at V and 6 bases at J, with 8 bases between. This CDR3 spans 13 amino acids. Germline CDR1 is SGHRS and CDR2 is YFSETQ.

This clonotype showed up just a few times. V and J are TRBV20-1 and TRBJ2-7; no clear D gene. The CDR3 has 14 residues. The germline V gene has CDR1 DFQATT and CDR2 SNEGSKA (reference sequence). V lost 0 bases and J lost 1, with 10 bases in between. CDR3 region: CSARDAQGSYEQYF. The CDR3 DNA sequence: TGCAGTGCTAGAGATGCCCAAGGGTCCTACGAGCAGTACTTC.

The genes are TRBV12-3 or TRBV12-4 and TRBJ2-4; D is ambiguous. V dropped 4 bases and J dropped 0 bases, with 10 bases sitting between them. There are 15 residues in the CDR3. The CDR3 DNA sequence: TGTGCCAGCAGTTGGACGGTTCTAGCCAAAAACATTCAGTACTTC. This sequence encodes CASSWTVLAKNIQYF.

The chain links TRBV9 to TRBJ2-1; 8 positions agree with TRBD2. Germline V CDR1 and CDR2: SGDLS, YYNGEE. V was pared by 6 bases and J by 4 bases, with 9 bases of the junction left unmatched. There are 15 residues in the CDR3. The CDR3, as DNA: TGTGCCAGCACCCCTCCCGGGAGGGTTTACAATGAGCAGTTCTTC. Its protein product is CASTPPGRVYNEQFF.

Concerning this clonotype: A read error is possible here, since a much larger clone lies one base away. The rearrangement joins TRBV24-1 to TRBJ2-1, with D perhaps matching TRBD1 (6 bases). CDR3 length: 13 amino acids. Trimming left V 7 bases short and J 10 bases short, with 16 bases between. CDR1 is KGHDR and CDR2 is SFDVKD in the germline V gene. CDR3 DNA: TGTGCCACCAGGAAGACAGGACCTTACGAGCAGTTCTTC. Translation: CATRKTGPYEQFF.

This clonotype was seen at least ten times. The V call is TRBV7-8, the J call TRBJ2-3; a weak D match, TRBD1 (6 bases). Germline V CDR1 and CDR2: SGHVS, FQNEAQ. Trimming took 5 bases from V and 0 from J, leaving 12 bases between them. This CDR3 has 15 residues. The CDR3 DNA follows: TGTGCCAGCAGCCGGACAGTCTTGAGCACAGATACGCAGTATTTT. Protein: CASSRTVLSTDTQYF.

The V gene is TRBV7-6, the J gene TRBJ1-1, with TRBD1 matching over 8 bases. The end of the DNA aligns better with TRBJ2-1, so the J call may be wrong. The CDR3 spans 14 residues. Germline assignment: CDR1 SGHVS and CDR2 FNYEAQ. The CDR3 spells CASSDTDRVNEQFF. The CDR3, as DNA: TGTGCCAGCAGCGATACGGACAGGGTCAATGAGCAGTTCTTC.

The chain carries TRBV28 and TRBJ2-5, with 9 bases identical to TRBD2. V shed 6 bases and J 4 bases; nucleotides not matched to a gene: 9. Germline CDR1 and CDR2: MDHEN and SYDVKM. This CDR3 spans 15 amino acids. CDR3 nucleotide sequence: TGTGCCAGCAGCTCCGGGACTAGCCGGGGAGAGACCCAGTACTTC. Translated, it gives CASSSGTSRGETQYF. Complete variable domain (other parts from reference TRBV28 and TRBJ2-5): DVKVTQSSRYLVKRTGEKVFLECVQDMDHENMFWYRQDPGLGLRLIYFSYDVKMKEKGDIPEGYSVSREKKERFSLILESASTNQTSMYLCASSSGTSRGETQYFGPGTRLLVL.

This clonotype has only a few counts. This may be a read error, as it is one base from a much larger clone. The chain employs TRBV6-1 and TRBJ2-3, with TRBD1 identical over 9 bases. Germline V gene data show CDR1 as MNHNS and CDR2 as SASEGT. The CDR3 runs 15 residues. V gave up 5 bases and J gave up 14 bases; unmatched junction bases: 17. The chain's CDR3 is CASSRQGGSAGELYF. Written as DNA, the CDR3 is TGTGCCAGCAGTAGACAGGGGGGGTCGGCCGGGGAGCTGTATTTT.

The CDR3 region has the DNA TGTGCCAGCAGCCCCGAGACTAGCGAGGGCAACCGAGAGACCCAGTTCTTC. Translated, it gives CASSPETSEGNRETQFF. V usage is TRBV12-3 or TRBV12-4 and J usage is TRBJ2-1; 8 bases line up with TRBD2. J was trimmed by 13 bases and V by 6 bases; bases with no gene match: 23. The CDR3 has 17 residues.

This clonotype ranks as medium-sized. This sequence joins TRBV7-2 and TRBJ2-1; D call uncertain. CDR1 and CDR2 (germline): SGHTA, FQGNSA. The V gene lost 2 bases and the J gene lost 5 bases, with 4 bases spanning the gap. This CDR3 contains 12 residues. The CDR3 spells CASSLRDNEQFF. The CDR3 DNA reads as TGTGCCAGCAGCTTAAGGGACAATGAGCAGTTCTTC.

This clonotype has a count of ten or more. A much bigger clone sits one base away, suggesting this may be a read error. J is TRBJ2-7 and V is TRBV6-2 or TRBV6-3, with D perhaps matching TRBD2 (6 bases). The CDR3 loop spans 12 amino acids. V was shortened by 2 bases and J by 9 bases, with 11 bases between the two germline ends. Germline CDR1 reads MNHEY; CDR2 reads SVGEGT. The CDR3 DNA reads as TGTGCCAGCAGTTACACCGCGGGGTTGCAGTACTTC. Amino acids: CASSYTAGLQYF.

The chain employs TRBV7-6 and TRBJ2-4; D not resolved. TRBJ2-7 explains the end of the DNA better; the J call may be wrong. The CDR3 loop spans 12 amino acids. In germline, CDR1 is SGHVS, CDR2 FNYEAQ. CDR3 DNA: TGTGCCAGCAGCTTCTTCTCCTACGAGCAGTACTTC. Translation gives CASSFFSYEQYF.

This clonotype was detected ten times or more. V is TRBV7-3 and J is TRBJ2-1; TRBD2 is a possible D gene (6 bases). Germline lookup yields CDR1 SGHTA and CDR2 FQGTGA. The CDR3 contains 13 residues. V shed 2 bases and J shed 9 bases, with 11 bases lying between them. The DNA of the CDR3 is TGTGCCAGCAGCTTAGGGGGGTGGGGTGAGCAGTTCTTC. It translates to CASSLGGWGEQFF.

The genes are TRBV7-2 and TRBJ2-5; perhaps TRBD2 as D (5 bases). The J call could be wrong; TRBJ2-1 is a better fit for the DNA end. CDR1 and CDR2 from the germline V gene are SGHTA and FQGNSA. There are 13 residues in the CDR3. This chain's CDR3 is CASSLQVRDEQFF. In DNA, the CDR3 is TGTGCCAGCAGCTTACAGGTGCGGGATGAGCAGTTCTTC.

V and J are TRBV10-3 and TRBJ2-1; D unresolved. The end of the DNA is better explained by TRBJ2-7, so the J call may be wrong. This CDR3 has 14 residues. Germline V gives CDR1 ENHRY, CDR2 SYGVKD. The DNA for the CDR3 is TGTGCCATCAGTGAGTCACACAGTTCCTACGAGCAGTACTTC. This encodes CAISESHSSYEQYF.

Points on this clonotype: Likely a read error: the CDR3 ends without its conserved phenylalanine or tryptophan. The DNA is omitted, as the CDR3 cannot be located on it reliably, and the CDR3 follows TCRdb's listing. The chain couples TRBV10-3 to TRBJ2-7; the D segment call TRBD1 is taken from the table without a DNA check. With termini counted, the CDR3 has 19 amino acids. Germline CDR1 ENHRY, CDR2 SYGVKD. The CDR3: CAISESSGSLKPNGYTFGS.

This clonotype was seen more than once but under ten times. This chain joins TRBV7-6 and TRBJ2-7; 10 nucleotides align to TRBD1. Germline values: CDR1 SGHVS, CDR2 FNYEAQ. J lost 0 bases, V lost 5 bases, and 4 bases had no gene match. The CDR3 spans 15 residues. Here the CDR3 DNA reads TGTGCCAGCAGCAACCGGGACAGGGGCTCCTACGAGCAGTACTTC. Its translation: CASSNRDRGSYEQYF.

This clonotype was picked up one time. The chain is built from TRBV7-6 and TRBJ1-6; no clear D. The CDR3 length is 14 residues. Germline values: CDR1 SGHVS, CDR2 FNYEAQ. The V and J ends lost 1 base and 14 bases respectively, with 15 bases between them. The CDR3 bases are TGTGCCAGCAGCTTAGGGGCAACGGCTGGGACCCTCCACTTT. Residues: CASSLGATAGTLHF. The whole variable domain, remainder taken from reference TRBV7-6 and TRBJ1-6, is GAGVSQSPRYKVTKRGQDVALRCDPISGHVSLYWYRQALGQGPEFLTYFNYEAQQDKSGLPNDRFSAERPEGSISTLTIQRTEQRDSAMYRCASSLGATAGTLHFGNGTRLTVT.

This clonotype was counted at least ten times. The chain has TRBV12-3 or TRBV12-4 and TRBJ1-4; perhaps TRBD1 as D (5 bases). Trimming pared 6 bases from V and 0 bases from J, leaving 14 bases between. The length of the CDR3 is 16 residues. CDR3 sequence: CASSPRGPPTNEKLFF. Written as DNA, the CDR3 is TGTGCCAGCAGCCCGAGGGGCCCCCCAACTAATGAAAAACTGTTTTTT.

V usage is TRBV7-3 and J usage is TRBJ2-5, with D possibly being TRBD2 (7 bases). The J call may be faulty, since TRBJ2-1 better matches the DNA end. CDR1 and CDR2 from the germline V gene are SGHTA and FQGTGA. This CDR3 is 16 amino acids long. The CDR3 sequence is CASSLNGGASANEQFF. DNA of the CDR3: TGTGCCAGCAGCTTAAATGGGGGGGCCTCGGCCAATGAGCAGTTCTTC.

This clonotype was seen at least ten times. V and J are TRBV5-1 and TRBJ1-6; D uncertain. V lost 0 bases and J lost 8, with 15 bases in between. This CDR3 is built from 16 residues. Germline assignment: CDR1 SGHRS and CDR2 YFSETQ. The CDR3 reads CASSLVEPRYDSPLHF. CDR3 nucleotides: TGCGCCAGCAGCTTGGTAGAGCCGAGGTATGATTCACCCCTCCACTTT.

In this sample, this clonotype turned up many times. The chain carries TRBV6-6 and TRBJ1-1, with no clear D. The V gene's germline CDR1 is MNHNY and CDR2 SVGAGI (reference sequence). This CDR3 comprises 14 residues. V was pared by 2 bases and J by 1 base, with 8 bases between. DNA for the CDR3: TGTGCCAGCAGTTACGCTGACAAGAACACTGAAGCTTTCTTT. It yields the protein CASSYADKNTEAFF.

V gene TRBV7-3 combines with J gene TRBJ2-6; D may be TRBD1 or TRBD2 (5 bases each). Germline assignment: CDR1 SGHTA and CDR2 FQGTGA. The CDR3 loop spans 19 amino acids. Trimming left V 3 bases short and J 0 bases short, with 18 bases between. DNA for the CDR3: TGTGCCAGCAGCTTCCTCCGGGACCCTTTGGGCTCTGGGGCCAACGTCCTGACTTTC. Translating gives CASSFLRDPLGSGANVLTF.

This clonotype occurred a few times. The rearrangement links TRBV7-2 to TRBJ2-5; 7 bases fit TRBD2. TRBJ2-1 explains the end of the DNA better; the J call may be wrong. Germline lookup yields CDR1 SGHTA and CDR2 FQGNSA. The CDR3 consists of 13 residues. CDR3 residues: CASTFTGGETQFF. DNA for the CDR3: TGTGCCAGCACTTTTACGGGGGGAGAGACCCAGTTCTTC.

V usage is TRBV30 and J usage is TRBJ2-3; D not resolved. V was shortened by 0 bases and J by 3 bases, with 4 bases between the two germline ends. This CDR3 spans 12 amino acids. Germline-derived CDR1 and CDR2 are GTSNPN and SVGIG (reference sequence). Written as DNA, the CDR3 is TGTGCCTGGAGTGTAGGGACAGATACGCAGTATTTT. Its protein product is CAWSVGTDTQYF.